Included here is one TCR beta chain sequence, with context. No antigen is known for it. These data come from a study of response to subunit inactivated influenza vaccine. Findings and caveats of the study: It was suggested by the authors that few new T cells are recruited by each seasonal influenza vaccination.

Trimming pared 0 bases from V and 14 bases from J, leaving 15 bases between. The CDR3 is made up of 13 amino acids. Germline loops: CDR1 LGHDT, CDR2 YNNKEL (reference sequence). TCRdb independently ran MiXCR on the RT-PCR reads; one entry per CDR3 protein. The sample consists of a few hundred thousand distinct CDR3 sequences, roughly 22% of them appearing once. The TCR was taken from a man between 50 and 75 years old who received an inactivated influenza vaccine. This specimen was PBMCs from blood, taken less than 22 months after vaccination. The chain recombines TRBV3-1 with TRBJ2-3; D is perhaps TRBD2 (6 bases). The CDR3: CASSQDRPSVWYF. DNA for the CDR3: TGTGCCAGCAGCCAAGACAGGCCTAGCGTATGGTATTTT.